The clone carrying this T cell receptor beta chain has just one count. The target antigen is unknown. Between the trimmed V and J ends, which lost 2 bases and 10 bases, there was a span of 14 bases. The CDR3 runs 14 residues. Germline CDR1 reads SEHNR; CDR2 reads FQNEAQ (reference sequence). The entry originates in a study of memory CD4+ T cells and cytomegalovirus serostatus. Study-level background: This sample comes from healthy Belgian adults, about nine CMV seropositive, 24 seronegative. General study points: CD4+ memory repertoires contained about 40% of the roughly 160 reported CMV TCRbeta sequences.

TCRdb's copy holds only in-frame clones and misses some; the assay was immunoSEQ multiplex PCR. The profile shows around 50,000 clones, around 74% of them singletons. The sort gate was single viable CD3+CD4+CD8-CD45RO+ cells for memory CD4+ T cells. The specimen sequenced was memory CD4+ T cells from blood. The clonotype was recovered from an adult in good health and CMV-seropositive. The genes are TRBV7-9 and TRBJ1-4; TRBD1 is a possible D gene (6 bases). The CDR3 loop is CASSLTGTVGKLFF. As DNA, the CDR3 is TGTGCCAGCAGCTTAACAGGGACGGTCGGAAAACTGTTTTTT.